The clone carrying this T cell receptor beta chain was detected ten times or more. The data stem from a study of spatial heterogeneity in lung cancer. Overall study: A total of over 70 untreated early-stage non-small cell lung cancer patients served as donors.

Single TCR cDNA molecules each had their own unique molecular identifier. TCRdb fed the 5' RACE reads into MiXCR, producing one record per CDR3 protein. The data show 50,000 to 60,000 distinct CDR3 sequences, roughly 8.1% seen once. The sample's time point: blood at routine non-recurrence follow-up after resection. Extraction of whole RNA from tumor, nontumor lung or frozen PBMC preceded unsorted sequencing. Specimen: PBMCs, collected at follow-up. The sequence came from a female donor with early-stage non-small cell lung cancer.

DNA for the CDR3: TGCGCCAGCAGGTTTGCCACAGATACGCAGTATTTT. Its translation is CASRFATDTQYF. The J gene is TRBJ2-3, the V gene TRBV5-1; D remains ambiguous. This CDR3 region has 12 residues. Trimming shortened V by 5 bases and J by 2 bases, and 6 bases separated the two germline ends. Germline CDR1 is SGHRS and CDR2 is YFSETQ.